These 13 T cell receptor beta chains were all obtained from the same sample, sequenced in a study of CD8 T cells in Susac syndrome. Random hexamers served to reverse transcribe about 0.45 to 1 ug RNA. From the immunoSEQ multiplex PCR reads, TCRdb called clonotypes with MiXCR, one entry per CDR3 protein. The sample includes about 300,000 distinct CDR3 sequences, around nine tenths of them seen just once. Input material: CD8+ T cells from PBMCs. These receptors were obtained from a human donor with multiple sclerosis.

The chain recombines TRBV23-1 with TRBJ2-3; a weak D match, TRBD1 (6 bases). TRBV23-1 is placed among ORFs of uncertain function. This CDR3 has 15 amino acids. V was trimmed by 6 bases and J by 4 bases, leaving 17 bases between them. CDR3 nucleotides: TGCGCCAGCAGGCCGGGACACTACATGGCAGATACGCAGTATTTT. This gives the protein CASRPGHYMADTQYF.

This clonotype was recorded a few times. The chain combines TRBV6-1 with TRBJ2-1, with 14 bases aligning to TRBD2. The V gene's germline CDR1 is MNHNS and CDR2 SASEGT. With 5 bases clipped from V and 10 bases from J, the junction kept 10 bases outside the gene matches. This CDR3 spans 16 amino acids. CDR3 nucleotide sequence: TGTGCCAGCAGTCGACATGGGACTAGCGGGAGTGAGGAGCAGTTCTTC. This translates into CASSRHGTSGSEEQFF.

V is TRBV7-3 and J is TRBJ2-5; D is undetermined. The CDR3 runs 15 residues. V lost 5 bases and J lost 4, with 17 bases in between. Germline V gene sequence: CDR1 SGHTA, CDR2 FQGTGA. The CDR3 protein is CASSRVVGSSETQYF. DNA for the CDR3: TGTGCCAGCAGCCGAGTGGTAGGGTCATCAGAGACCCAGTACTTC.

This chain joins TRBV14 and TRBJ2-3, with 8 bases that match TRBD2. CDR3 size: 15 residues. Per germline, CDR1 SGHDN and CDR2 FVKESK. With 4 bases clipped from V and 0 bases from J, the junction kept 3 bases outside the gene matches. As DNA, the CDR3 is TGTGCCAGCAGCCGCCCTAGCGGGAGCACAGATACGCAGTATTTT. This sequence encodes CASSRPSGSTDTQYF.

V is TRBV7-9 and J is TRBJ2-5; D is perhaps TRBD1 (5 bases). Germline V gene lookup returns CDR1 SEHNR and CDR2 FQNEAQ (reference sequence). This CDR3 region has 15 residues. V was cut by 4 bases and J by 6 bases, with 18 bases left in between. CDR3 DNA: TGTGCCAGCAGCTATACCAGCAGGGTAATGAAGACCCAGTACTTC. Translating gives CASSYTSRVMKTQYF.

The chain recombines TRBV27 with TRBJ2-3, with TRBD2 identical over 10 bases. V lost 9 bases, J lost 1 base, and 16 bases stayed unmatched. Germline V lookup: CDR1 MNHEY, CDR2 SMNVEV (reference sequence). The CDR3 sequence is 18 residues long. The CDR3 DNA reads TGTGCCAGTTCGGACCGTCTAGCGGGAGATGGACGCACAGATACGCAGTATTTT. Translation gives CASSDRLAGDGRTDTQYF.

The chain uses TRBV7-9 and TRBJ1-3; D call uncertain. CDR1 SEHNR and CDR2 FQNEAQ come from the germline V gene (reference sequence). V lost 5 bases to trimming and J lost 4 bases, with 21 bases between them. This CDR3 has 17 amino acids. DNA for the CDR3: TGTGCCAGCAGCCGTTGGGGAATAGGTCTCTCCGGAAACACCATATATTTT. Translation: CASSRWGIGLSGNTIYF.

V and J are TRBV27 and TRBJ2-2; 8 bases agree with TRBD2. Per germline, CDR1 MNHEY and CDR2 SMNVEV (reference sequence). The CDR3 runs 13 residues. With V trimmed by 10 bases and J by 10 bases, 11 bases remained unmatched. The DNA of the CDR3 is TGTGCCACCGCGGGACTAGATAGGCCGGAGCTGTTTTTT. Its protein is CATAGLDRPELFF.

This sequence joins TRBV6-1 and TRBJ2-7; D is ambiguous. V was pared by 6 bases and J by 6 bases, with 6 bases between. Per germline, CDR1 MNHNS and CDR2 SASEGT. This CDR3 has 10 residues. This CDR3 is CASRYLEQYF. The CDR3 DNA sequence: TGTGCCAGCAGATACCTCGAGCAGTACTTC.

V is TRBV12-3 or TRBV12-4 and J is TRBJ1-4; D is undetermined. CDR3 length equals 14 residues. V was pared by 4 bases and J by 4 bases, with 10 bases between. The CDR3 region is CASSSEYGNEKLFF. The CDR3 region has the DNA TGTGCCAGCAGTTCGGAGTACGGTAATGAAAAACTGTTTTTT.

This chain links TRBV27 with TRBJ1-1, with no clear D. There are 15 residues in the CDR3. The germline V gene encodes CDR1 MNHEY and CDR2 SMNVEV (reference sequence). V lost 3 bases, J lost 0 bases, and 11 bases lay in between. CDR3 sequence: CASSLGSIMNTEAFF. CDR3 DNA sequence: TGTGCCAGCAGTTTGGGCTCCATCATGAACACTGAAGCTTTCTTT.

The CDR3 region has the DNA TGTGCCAGCAGTTACCCGACTAGCGGATACACCGGGGAGCTGTTTTTT. Encoded protein: CASSYPTSGYTGELFF. The V gene is TRBV6-6, the J gene TRBJ2-2; 9 bases line up with TRBD2. This CDR3 has 16 residues. V lost 2 bases to trimming and J lost 3 bases; unmatched junction nucleotides: 4. Germline V CDR1 and CDR2: MNHNY, SVGAGI (reference sequence).

The CDR3 DNA reads as TGTGCCTGGAGTGGGGGCACCGGGGAGCTGTTTTTT. Translated: CAWSGGTGELFF. This chain connects TRBV30 to TRBJ2-2; D is unclear. Germline values: CDR1 GTSNPN, CDR2 SVGIG (reference sequence). CDR3 length: 12 amino acids. V lost 1 base, J lost 4 bases, and 4 bases lay in between. Supplemented by reference TRBV30 and TRBJ2-2, the full variable domain reads SQTIHQWPATLVQPVGSPLSLECTVEGTSNPNLYWYRQAAGRGLQLLFYSVGIGQISSEVPQNLSASRPQDRQFILSSKKLLLSDSGFYLCAWSGGTGELFFGEGSRLTVL.